A selection of T cell receptor beta chains follows, all from one sample in a study of Ad26.COV2.S vaccination and SARS-CoV-2 variants. The table came from immunoSEQ multiplex PCR; TCRdb's copy has only in-frame clones and leaves some out. In the table there are around 450,000 clones, over 75% of which are singletons. This sample comprised peripheral blood, obtained in a trial of Ad26.COV2.S vaccine versus placebo. The source of these receptors is a person aged 18 to 59 who received the Ad26.COV2.S COVID-19 vaccine or a placebo. Both conserved end residues are part of each CDR3. The order of the fields is D gene, clone size, V gene, J gene, CDR3 DNA, CDR3 protein. A D gene is named only where the DNA matches it firmly. Size is stated for part of the rows, as once, few or many counts, or as a class when the clone is expanded.

.	.	TRBV7-2	TRBJ2-1	TGTGCCAGCAGCTCCCCTAACGGGAATGAGCAGTTCTTC	CASSSPNGNEQFF
.	.	TRBV12-3/TRBV12-4	TRBJ1-2	TGTGCCAGCAGTTTAGGGTCCTATGGCTACACCTTC	CASSLGSYGYTF
TRBD1	.	TRBV27	TRBJ2-7	TGTGCCAGCGCCTCCACCGGGACAGGGGGTTCCTACGAGCAGTACTTC	CASASTGTGGSYEQYF
.	once	TRBV15	TRBJ2-3	TGTGCCACCAGGGACCTGGGACTGCCCACAGATACGCAGTATTTT	CATRDLGLPTDTQYF
TRBD1	.	TRBV9	TRBJ2-7	TGTGCCAGCAGCGTTGGACAGGGTCTCGGAGAGCAGTACTTC	CASSVGQGLGEQYF
.	.	TRBV3-1/TRBV3-2	TRBJ1-2	TGTGCCAGCAGCCAGAACAACGACTTTGAGGGGGGTGGCTACACCTTC	CASSQNNDFEGGGYTF
.	.	TRBV9	TRBJ1-1	TGTGCCAGCAGCGTAGGCCCCGGGCAGGCGAACACTGAAGCTTTCTTT	CASSVGPGQANTEAFF
.	.	TRBV6-6	TRBJ2-7	TGTGCCAGCAGTCCACGGAGCTCCTACGAGCAGTACTTC	CASSPRSSYEQYF
TRBD2	.	TRBV6-5	TRBJ2-1	TGTGCCAGCAGTTCTCCGGGACTAGCGGCGAATGAGCAGTTCTTC	CASSSPGLAANEQFF
.	.	TRBV27	TRBJ1-2	TGTGCCAGCAGTTTTCACAGATCTAACTATGGCTACACCTTC	CASSFHRSNYGYTF
.	.	TRBV6-5	TRBJ1-1	TGTGCCAGCACCCCCAGGGCGAACACTGAAGCTTTCTTT	CASTPRANTEAFF
.	.	TRBV7-9	TRBJ2-3	TGTGCCAGCAGCTCCGGGTCAGGCACAGATACGCAGTATTTT	CASSSGSGTDTQYF
.	.	TRBV7-2	TRBJ1-5	TGTGCCAGCAGCTTAGGTCAGGGGAGAAATCAGCCCCAGCATTTT	CASSLGQGRNQPQHF
TRBD2	.	TRBV9	TRBJ2-3	TGTGCCAGCAGCCCCCGGGACTACCCGAGCACAGATACGCAGTATTTT	CASSPRDYPSTDTQYF
.	many	TRBV7-2	TRBJ2-3	TGTGCCAGCAGCTTAGCGCCTGGGATAGGGACAGATACGCAGTATTTT	CASSLAPGIGTDTQYF
TRBD1	.	TRBV5-4	TRBJ2-7	TGTGCCAGCAGCGAGAACCCGGACAGGGTTACCTACGAGCAGTACTTC	CASSENPDRVTYEQYF
.	.	TRBV6-6	TRBJ1-3	TGTGCCAGCAGTTCCGGCTTCGGAAACACCATATATTTT	CASSSGFGNTIYF
.	.	TRBV9	TRBJ2-1	TGTGCCAGCAGCGTACAAGACGGCAATGAGCAGTTCTTC	CASSVQDGNEQFF
.	.	TRBV12-2	TRBJ2-4	TGTGCAAGTCGCTTAGCGCGGTGGGAAGACCCGACGGCCAAAAACATTCAGTACTTC	CASRLARWEDPTAKNIQYF
.	.	TRBV7-3	TRBJ2-3	TGTGCCAGCGGGGAATTCCCGGATACGCAGTATTTT	CASGEFPDTQYF
.	.	TRBV19	TRBJ1-1	TGTGCCATTAAGGGTTTTGGCAACGAAGCTTTCTTT	CAIKGFGNEAFF
.	.	TRBV5-6	TRBJ2-7	TGTGCCAGCAGCTCAGCAGGATACGAGCAGTACTTC	CASSSAGYEQYF
TRBD2	.	TRBV3-1/TRBV3-2	TRBJ2-7	TGTGCCAGCAGCCAAGTGAGCGGGGGAGAGCAGTACTTC	CASSQVSGGEQYF
.	.	TRBV28	TRBJ1-1	TGTGCCAGCAGTTTACCGGAGTCGTGGATGGCTTTCTTT	CASSLPESWMAFF
.	.	TRBV5-1	TRBJ2-7	TGCGCCAGCGGCTGGGACATTTCCTACGAGCAGTACTTC	CASGWDISYEQYF
.	.	TRBV7-9	TRBJ2-3	TGTGCCAGCAGCCCCCGTACCCTCCCTAGCACAGATACGCAGTATTTT	CASSPRTLPSTDTQYF
.	.	TRBV6-4	TRBJ2-1	TGTGCCAGCAGTGACTCGTGGAAAGGCCGTAACAATGAGCAGTTCTTC	CASSDSWKGRNNEQFF